Listed below are T cell receptor beta chains from one sample, sequenced in a study of identical twins. Each CDR3 protein is one row after TCRdb ran MiXCR on the 5' RACE reads. Of 350,000 or so distinct CDR3 sequences listed, approximately 8.7% are singletons. Sequences were obtained from naive T cells sorted from blood. These receptors all stem from a woman aged 45-60 years in good health. Each CDR3 is given with its conserved first and last residue. A D gene is named only where the DNA matches it firmly. Rows may omit the clone size; those that give it use once, few, many or a size class.

J,V,D,length,size,DNA,CDR3
TRBJ1-5,TRBV5-6,TRBD1,16,few,TGTGCCAGCAGCTCGGGGACAGGGGGTAGCAATCAGCCCCAGCATTTT,CASSSGTGGSNQPQHF
TRBJ2-3,TRBV11-2,NA,16,few,TGTGCCAGCAGCTTAATTTCCAGGTTCGACACAGATACGCAGTATTTT,CASSLISRFDTDTQYF
TRBJ2-5,TRBV12-5,TRBD2,14,NA,TGTGCTAGTGGTATCGGACTAGCGACGGAGACCCAGTACTTC,CASGIGLATETQYF
TRBJ2-1,TRBV5-5,NA,15,few,TGTGCCAGCAGCCCCCGATTCTCCTCCTACAATGAGCAGTTCTTC,CASSPRFSSYNEQFF
TRBJ2-3,TRBV29-1,TRBD1,15,NA,TGCAGCGTTGCCCGGACAGGGATGGTTGGGGATACGCAGTATTTT,CSVARTGMVGDTQYF
TRBJ2-5,TRBV11-2,NA,14,many,TGTGCCAGCAGCCCACTACGGGACATCGAGACCCAGTACTTC,CASSPLRDIETQYF
TRBJ2-5,TRBV12-3/TRBV12-4,NA,14,NA,TGTGCCAGCAGTTTAGGGGTCCCCGGCGAGACCCAGTACTTC,CASSLGVPGETQYF
TRBJ1-5,TRBV24-1,NA,12,NA,TGTGCCACCAGTGAACGGTCTCAGCCCCAGCATTTT,CATSERSQPQHF
TRBJ2-3,TRBV7-6,TRBD2,17,NA,TGTGCCAGCAGCTTAGGATCCGGGACTAGCGGCACAGATACGCAGTATTTT,CASSLGSGTSGTDTQYF
TRBJ2-2,TRBV5-1,NA,16,once,TGCGCCAGCAGCCCTGGGGGGACAGCGTCTCCCGGGGAGCTGTTTTTT,CASSPGGTASPGELFF
TRBJ2-3,TRBV27,TRBD1,16,few,TGTGCCAGCAGTTTTTTCGGACAGGGGGCATCAGATACGCAGTATTTT,CASSFFGQGASDTQYF
TRBJ2-5,TRBV20-1,NA,16,NA,TGCAGTGCTTCGGACCGGGAATCCTGGGGCCAAGAGACCCAGTACTTC,CSASDRESWGQETQYF
TRBJ2-5,TRBV10-1,TRBD2,16,few,TGCGCCAGCAGTACCGGACTAGCGGGAGGACAAGAGACCCAGTACTTC,CASSTGLAGGQETQYF
TRBJ2-1,TRBV7-9,NA,15,NA,TGTGCCAGCAGCTTAGCGGGGGCGTCCCTCAATGAGCAGTTCTTC,CASSLAGASLNEQFF
TRBJ2-1,TRBV6-1,NA,14,NA,TGTGCCAGCACCCCAAGTTTAAGAGTCGCTGAGCAGTTCTTC,CASTPSLRVAEQFF
TRBJ1-2,TRBV20-1,TRBD1,13,NA,TGCAGTGCCGGGAGGACAGGGTCTTTTGGCTACACCTTC,CSAGRTGSFGYTF
TRBJ2-2,TRBV12-3/TRBV12-4,TRBD2,15,many,TGTGCCAGCATTCCAGGCGGGAGGTACGACGGGGAGCTGTTTTTT,CASIPGGRYDGELFF
TRBJ2-5,TRBV7-9,NA,14,few,TGTGCCAGCAGCTTAGCACGTCGGGAAGGGACCCAGTACTTC,CASSLARREGTQYF
TRBJ2-3,TRBV6-5,TRBD2,16,many,TGTGCCAGCGGGGAGGGGACTAGGTTAAGCACAGATACGCAGTATTTT,CASGEGTRLSTDTQYF
TRBJ2-5,TRBV11-2,NA,13,few,TGTGCCAGCAAGGCAGAGGGGCAAGAGACCCAGTACTTC,CASKAEGQETQYF
TRBJ1-2,TRBV6-5,NA,11,few,TGTGCCAGCAGTCCAGGGGATGGCTACACCTTC,CASSPGDGYTF
TRBJ2-5,TRBV12-3/TRBV12-4,NA,11,NA,TGTGCCAGCAGTCAGGAGGTGACCCAGTACTTC,CASSQEVTQYF
TRBJ2-7,TRBV20-1,TRBD2,18,NA,TGCAGTGCTAGAGGGGGACTAGCGGGAGGTCCAAGCTCCTACGAGCAGTACTTC,CSARGGLAGGPSSYEQYF
TRBJ2-2,TRBV5-1,TRBD1,15,NA,TGCGCCAGCAGCCCTACAGGGGTTGACACCGGGGAGCTGTTTTTT,CASSPTGVDTGELFF
TRBJ1-4,TRBV6-1,NA,16,NA,TGTGCCAGCACTGGGGGGTTTGGAGGGTCGAATGAAAAACTGTTTTTT,CASTGGFGGSNEKLFF
TRBJ2-3,TRBV28,TRBD2,19,medium-sized,TGTGCCAGCAGTTTATTACTAGCGGGAGAGGTCCCTAGCACAGATACGCAGTATTTT,CASSLLLAGEVPSTDTQYF
TRBJ2-7,TRBV12-3/TRBV12-4,NA,13,many,TGTGCCAGCAGTCCCTCCAACACAAACGAGCAGTACTTC,CASSPSNTNEQYF
TRBJ2-3,TRBV5-1,NA,16,NA,TGCGCCAGCAGCTTGGCGGCGAGAACTAGCACAGATACGCAGTATTTT,CASSLAARTSTDTQYF
TRBJ2-1,TRBV29-1,NA,12,NA,TGCAGCGTAAAGGGATGGAGCAATGAGCAGTTCTTC,CSVKGWSNEQFF
TRBJ2-1,TRBV9,TRBD1,16,NA,TGTGCCAGCAGCGTGGGGGGGACAGGGGGGTTCAATGAGCAGTTCTTC,CASSVGGTGGFNEQFF
TRBJ1-1,TRBV12-3/TRBV12-4,NA,11,many,TGTGCCAGCACCCTTTCAGGGCGGAGGATCTTT,CASTLSGRRIF
TRBJ2-1,TRBV12-3/TRBV12-4,NA,14,few,TGTGCCAGCAGCCGTCAGGGGAGGATCAATGAGCAGTTCTTC,CASSRQGRINEQFF
TRBJ2-1,TRBV12-3/TRBV12-4,NA,12,many,TGTGCCAGCAGTTTCCCGGGGGATGAGCAGTTCTTC,CASSFPGDEQFF
TRBJ2-2,TRBV20-1,TRBD1,14,NA,TGCAGTGCTCGGGACAGGGAGGACGTCGGGGAGCTGTTTTTT,CSARDREDVGELFF
TRBJ2-7,TRBV20-1,TRBD2,14,few,TGCAGTGCGGCGGGACTAGCGGGATCCTACGAGCAGTACTTC,CSAAGLAGSYEQYF
TRBJ2-1,TRBV12-3/TRBV12-4,TRBD1,14,few,TGTGCCAGCAGCCTGGCCAGGGGGTGGAATGAGCAGTTCTTC,CASSLARGWNEQFF
TRBJ2-1,TRBV20-1,TRBD2,18,many,TGCAGTGCTAGAGATTGGAATCGGGTAGGGCGGGAGGCTAATGAGCAGTTCTTC,CSARDWNRVGREANEQFF
TRBJ2-5,TRBV5-1,NA,15,NA,TGCGCCAGCAGCTTGGGGGGGCAATCGGCAGAGACCCAGTACTTC,CASSLGGQSAETQYF
TRBJ2-1,TRBV12-3/TRBV12-4,TRBD2,18,few,TGTGCCAGCAGTTTAGCCGGGACTAGCGGGAGTAGAACCAGTGAGCAGTTCTTC,CASSLAGTSGSRTSEQFF
TRBJ1-1,TRBV20-1,TRBD1,13,many,TGCAGTGCGATGACAGGGGGGCTCACTGAAGCTTTCTTT,CSAMTGGLTEAFF
TRBJ2-5,TRBV7-8,NA,14,few,TGTGCCAGCAGCTTGGGGGTGACCCAAGAGACCCAGTACTTC,CASSLGVTQETQYF
TRBJ2-7,TRBV5-1,NA,14,NA,TGCGCCAGCAGCTTTGCGGGACCTACTTACGAGCAGTACTTC,CASSFAGPTYEQYF
TRBJ2-5,TRBV20-1,NA,13,NA,TGCAGTGCTAGAGAGGGTCCGAGGGAGACCCAGTACTTC,CSAREGPRETQYF
TRBJ2-1,TRBV24-1,TRBD2,16,NA,TGTGCCACCAGTGACAACGGACTAGAGTCTTACAATGAGCAGTTCTTC,CATSDNGLESYNEQFF
TRBJ2-2,TRBV7-9,NA,15,NA,TGTGCCAGCAGTTCCCACGGGAGTGAGATCGGGGAGCTGTTTTTT,CASSSHGSEIGELFF
TRBJ2-2,TRBV5-1,NA,15,many,TGCGCCAGCACCCAGGACGGGACCAACACCGGGGAGCTGTTTTTT,CASTQDGTNTGELFF
TRBJ2-1,TRBV7-7,TRBD1,14,NA,TGTGCCAGCAGCTTACCGGGACAGGACAATGAGCAGTTCTTC,CASSLPGQDNEQFF
TRBJ1-1,TRBV5-1,NA,15,many,TGCGCCAGCAGCTTGGAGGGGGTAGGGGACACTGAAGCTTTCTTT,CASSLEGVGDTEAFF
TRBJ2-5,TRBV12-3/TRBV12-4,TRBD1,16,NA,TGTGCCAGCAGATCGGACAGGGGGTTAGGCCAAGAGACCCAGTACTTC,CASRSDRGLGQETQYF
TRBJ2-2,TRBV5-1,NA,14,few,TGCGCCAGCAGCACACCGACACGCACCGGGGAGCTGTTTTTT,CASSTPTRTGELFF
TRBJ2-7,TRBV7-9,NA,15,few,TGTGCCAGCAGCTTAGCCGAGGGGGGGACCTACGAGCAGTACTTC,CASSLAEGGTYEQYF